This entry concerns a single T cell receptor beta chain. Its antigen is not known. With 60 Vbeta and 13 Jbeta primers, the PCR was carried out. Sequenced by immunoSEQ multiplex PCR; TCRdb stores in-frame clones only, minus some. The sample holds approximately 200,000 clones; approximately 78% are singletons and the top ten take 6.5%. The entry originates in a study of cytomegalovirus exposure and HLA in healthy donors. Study results and caveats: Presence/absence comparisons presumed near-even sequencing depth among donors. Within a later analysis, the majority of CMV-associated TCR beta chains appeared HLA-restricted. Cytomegalovirus-associated status was assigned to 150 to 200 TCR beta chains.

V lost 3 bases and J 10 bases, leaving 16 bases between the germline ends. The germline V gene encodes CDR1 SGHTA and CDR2 FQGNSA. CDR3 size: 13 residues. The chain is built from TRBV7-2 and TRBJ2-7; D possibly corresponds to TRBD1 (5 bases). This TCR derives from a woman between 45 and 60 years old in good health and CMV-seropositive. The sequenced material came from PBMCs. This CDR3 is CASSFGDPRVQYF. The CDR3 nucleotides read TGTGCCAGCAGCTTCGGCGACCCCAGGGTACAGTACTTC.